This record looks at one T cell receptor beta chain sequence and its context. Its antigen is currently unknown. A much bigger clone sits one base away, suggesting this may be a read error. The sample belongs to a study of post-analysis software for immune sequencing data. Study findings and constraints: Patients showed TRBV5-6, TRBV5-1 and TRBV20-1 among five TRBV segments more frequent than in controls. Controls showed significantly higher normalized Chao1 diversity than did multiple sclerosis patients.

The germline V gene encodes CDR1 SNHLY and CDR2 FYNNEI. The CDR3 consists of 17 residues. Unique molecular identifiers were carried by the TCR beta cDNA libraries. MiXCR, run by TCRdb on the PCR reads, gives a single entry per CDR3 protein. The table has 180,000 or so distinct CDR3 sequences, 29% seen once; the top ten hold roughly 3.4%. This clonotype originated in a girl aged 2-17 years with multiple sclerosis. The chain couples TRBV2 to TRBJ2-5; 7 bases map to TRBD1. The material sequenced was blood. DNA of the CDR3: TGTGCCAACAGTGAAACGCAGGCCGGGACAGCTAAAGAGACCCAGTACTTC. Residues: CANSETQAGTAKETQYF.